The 10 T cell receptor beta chains given below trace back to one sample, sequenced in a study of regulatory T cells in long-lasting Graves disease. Time point denoted: persistent/refractory GD, antithyroid drugs over 5 years with positive TRAb. PBMC RNA served as the TCR library source. Sequencing libraries for TCR beta were prepared with iRepertoire HTBI primers and Arm-PCR of CDR3 regions. MiXCR, run by TCRdb on the multiplex PCR reads, gives a single entry per CDR3 protein. The repertoire holds about 470,000 distinct CDR3 sequences, roughly 21% seen once, with 7% to 9% in the top ten. The sequencing used peripheral blood mononuclear cells (PBMCs), collected when the disease was refractory, from a patient treated with antithyroid drugs. The receptors come from a female donor with Graves disease.

As to this clonotype: A far larger clone is just one base off, so this is likely a read error. CDR3 nucleotide sequence: TGTGCCAGCAGGGACTCGGATCTAGACCAAGAGACCCAGTACTTC. Its protein is CASRDSDLDQETQYF. V usage is TRBV12-3 or TRBV12-4 and J usage is TRBJ2-7; D might be TRBD2 (5 bases). The closer fit of TRBJ2-5 to the DNA end suggests the J call may be wrong. The CDR3 loop spans 15 amino acids.

This clonotype was observed many times. Compared with germline, one end of the junction differs, possibly owing to a read error. The rearrangement uses TRBV19 and TRBJ2-2, with no clear D. Germline CDR1 reads LNHDA; CDR2 reads SQIVND (reference sequence). The CDR3 loop spans 14 amino acids. The CDR3 loop reads CASSLDTLTGELFF. Here the CDR3 DNA reads TGTGCCAGTAGTCTAGATACGCTAACCGGGGAGCTGTTTTTT.

Remarks on this clonotype: Given a much more abundant clone one base away, this may be a read error. V gene TRBV11-3 combines with J gene TRBJ2-2; D possibly corresponds to TRBD2 (6 bases). CDR1 and CDR2 (germline): SGHNT, YENEEA. This CDR3 comprises 16 residues. The CDR3 loop reads CANSLDGTEGIGELFF. In DNA form, the CDR3 reads TGTGCCAACAGCCTGGATGGCACGGAGGGAATCGGGGAGCTGTTTTTT.

The sample holds many counts of this clonotype. V is TRBV12-3 or TRBV12-4 and J is TRBJ1-1; D uncertain. V was pared by 6 bases and J by 3 bases, with 11 bases between. This CDR3 spans 13 amino acids. The CDR3 sequence is CASSFGSDTEAFF. The CDR3 DNA sequence: TGTGCCAGCAGCTTTGGATCGGACACTGAAGCTTTCTTT.

This clonotype was seen a handful of times. The chain links TRBV30 to TRBJ2-5; no firm D call. CDR3 length: 14 amino acids. Germline CDR1 reads GTSNPN; CDR2 reads SVGIG (reference sequence). The V and J ends lost 2 bases and 1 base respectively, with 11 bases between them. CDR3 in DNA: TGTGCCTGGAGTCCCAGCTTACTCCAAGAGACCCAGTACTTC. Translation gives CAWSPSLLQETQYF.

This clonotype was detected a few times. The V gene is TRBV12-3 or TRBV12-4, the J gene TRBJ2-5; D is uncertain. Trimming cost V 7 bases and J 0 bases, with 9 bases left between them. There are 13 residues in the CDR3. The CDR3 here is CASMAQNQETQYF. As DNA, the CDR3 is TGTGCCAGCATGGCACAGAACCAAGAGACCCAGTACTTC.

This chain joins TRBV6-1 and TRBJ2-2; TRBD2 matches at 7 bases. CDR1 and CDR2 from the germline V gene are MNHNS and SASEGT. V gave up 5 bases and J gave up 4 bases; unmatched junction bases: 7. The CDR3 totals 15 residues. This chain's CDR3 is CASSPGLVGTGELFF. The CDR3 DNA sequence: TGTGCCAGCAGTCCCGGACTAGTTGGCACCGGGGAGCTGTTTTTT.

A word on this clonotype: One base away lies a much larger clone, so this may be a sequencing read error. CDR3 residues: CAGSPRTGGPLEQYF. The DNA of the CDR3 is TGTGCCGGCAGTCCTCGTACGGGAGGGCCCCTCGAGCAGTACTTC. The J gene is TRBJ2-7, the V gene TRBV27; TRBD2 aligns across 8 bases. In germline, CDR1 is MNHEY, CDR2 SMNVEV (reference sequence). The CDR3 has 15 residues.

In this sample, this clonotype turned up many times. The V and J genes are TRBV28 and TRBJ1-1; D remains unclear. With 2 bases removed from V and 6 bases from J, the gap between germline ends came to 13 bases. Germline V gene lookup returns CDR1 MDHEN and CDR2 SYDVKM. This CDR3 is built from 14 residues. CDR3 nucleotides: TGTGCCAGCAGTTTAAGAAGTGAGGTGGCTGAAGCTTTCTTT. Its protein product is CASSLRSEVAEAFF.

This clonotype has more than one count but fewer than ten. CDR3 sequence: CASSLAVAGEQYF. CDR3 coding DNA: TGTGCCAGCAGCTTAGCGGTTGCGGGCGAGCAGTACTTC. This rearrangement joins TRBV7-2 to TRBJ2-7; maybe TRBD2 (5 bases). Trimming removed 0 bases from V and 6 bases from J, with 9 bases in between. CDR3 length: 13 amino acids. The germline gives CDR1 SGHTA, CDR2 FQGNSA.